The clone carrying this T cell receptor beta chain showed up just a few times. The antigen is unknown. Unique molecular identifiers tagged the TCRbeta library. TCRdb independently ran MiXCR on the PCR reads; one entry per CDR3 protein. The sample lists about 980,000 distinct CDR3 sequences, about 29% occurring once. This entry belongs to a study of T-cell reconstitution after alpha-beta-depleted transplantation in children. Study-wide findings and caveats: Reportedly, only several hundred clones from non-depleted graft cells drove alpha-beta T-cell counts at about two months. Once a year had passed after transplant, T-cell counts and diversity came mostly from newly produced T cells. It was surviving recipient T cells and thymic progenitors that gave some patients high TCRbeta diversity at day 60.

CDR3 size: 12 residues. Per germline, CDR1 SQVTM and CDR2 ANQGSEA. Between the trimmed V and J ends, which lost 2 bases and 5 bases, there was a span of 6 bases. The source was PBMCs, mostly from graft donor cells, collected 360 days after TCRalphabeta/CD19-depleted stem cell transplant. The receptor was derived from a boy younger than two who had a stem cell transplant for SCID, so the T cells may come from the graft donor. The chain employs TRBV29-1 and TRBJ1-4; possible D gene TRBD1, 5 bases. CDR3 region: CSVEKGNEKLFF. Written as DNA, the CDR3 is TGCAGCGTTGAAAAGGGGAATGAAAAACTGTTTTTT.